Below are 7 T cell receptor beta chains sequenced from a single sample in a study of T cell repertoires in cytomegalovirus infection (dated by TCRdb to about 2019). Reads for this sample came from an Illumina HiSeq 1500. TCRdb reanalyzed the raw reads on its own, using fastp at Q25 for trimming and MiXCR for clone calling, and kept in-frame beta chains. A single entry per CDR3 protein holds the most common genes and DNA from its merged rows. Across this sample there are 250,000 to 300,000 distinct CDR3 sequences, with approximately 9.1% seen only once. Approximately 16% of the sample belongs to the ten largest clones. Material for sequencing was PBMCs. The receptors originated from a human donor in good health (CMV status not recorded). Some clones in this sample may be carry-over from other donors' samples.

This clonotype came up many times. This chain connects TRBV12-3 or TRBV12-4 to TRBJ1-4; possible D gene TRBD1, 6 bases. The CDR3 covers 14 residues. V was cut by 6 bases and J by 5 bases, with 13 bases left in between. The CDR3 DNA reads TGTGCCAGCAGACGGACAGCCTGGAATGAAAAACTGTTTTTT. Translating gives CASRRTAWNEKLFF.

The table lists this clonotype with many counts. The chain is built from TRBV7-9 and TRBJ2-2, with 10 bases matching TRBD1. The junction had 8 bases not matched to a gene; V was cut back by 7 bases and J by 3 bases. Per the germline V gene, CDR1 is SEHNR and CDR2 is FQNEAQ (reference sequence). There are 16 residues in the CDR3. The CDR3 DNA reads as TGTGCCAGCACCCGAGACAGGGGGCGCGACACCGGGGAGCTGTTTTTT. As protein: CASTRDRGRDTGELFF.

At least ten counts were recorded for this clonotype. The rearrangement uses TRBV28 and TRBJ2-3; D call uncertain. The CDR3 totals 13 residues. Trimming pared 6 bases from V and 6 bases from J, leaving 13 bases between. Germline-derived CDR1 and CDR2 are MDHEN and SYDVKM. The CDR3 nucleotides read TGTGCCAGCAGGAAGACGGGTTCTGATACGCAGTATTTT. Residues: CASRKTGSDTQYF.

This clonotype has at least ten counts. The chain joins TRBV7-2 to TRBJ2-5; possibly TRBD2 for D (6 bases). Germline V gives CDR1 SGHTA, CDR2 FQGNSA. The CDR3 loop spans 14 amino acids. Trimming removed 2 bases at V and 4 bases at J, with 11 bases between. The CDR3 nucleotides read TGTGCCAGCAGCTTACTAGCGACTCGAGAGACCCAGTACTTC. Protein sequence: CASSLLATRETQYF.

This clonotype was seen a few times. The chain carries TRBV20-1 and TRBJ2-5, with 10 bases identical to TRBD2. Germline CDR1 and CDR2: DFQATT and SNEGSKA (reference sequence). This CDR3 region has 15 residues. Germline trimming cut 0 bases from V and 4 bases from J; bases unmatched to any gene: 5. The CDR3 here is CSARDTASGRETQYF. Written as DNA, the CDR3 is TGCAGTGCTAGAGATACTGCTAGCGGGAGAGAGACCCAGTACTTC.

A few counts support this clonotype. The chain links TRBV20-1 to TRBJ2-1; D unresolved. Trimming pared 2 bases from V and 10 bases from J, leaving 12 bases between. CDR1 and CDR2 from the germline V gene are DFQATT and SNEGSKA (reference sequence). The CDR3 is made up of 12 amino acids. CDR3 amino acids: CSARFKAEEQFF. CDR3 bases: TGCAGTGCTAGATTTAAGGCGGAGGAGCAGTTCTTC.

This clonotype was picked up a small number of times. The J gene is TRBJ2-5, the V gene TRBV20-1; 9 bases line up with TRBD2. The CDR3 contains 13 residues. V lost 1 base and J lost 5; bases outside the gene matches: 2. The germline V gene has CDR1 DFQATT and CDR2 SNEGSKA (reference sequence). CDR3 nucleotide sequence: TGCAGTGCTAGAGCCGGGACTAGCGAGACCCAGTACTTC. Residues: CSARAGTSETQYF.